This T cell receptor beta chain was identified during a study of blood T cell repertoires in COVID-19. Germline V CDR1 and CDR2: LGHDT, YNNKEL (reference sequence). Trimming shortened V by 0 bases and J by 4 bases, and 13 bases separated the two germline ends. This CDR3 has 16 amino acids. Method: immunoSEQ multiplex PCR; TCRdb's copy keeps in-frame clones and lacks some. The sample holds roughly 180,000 clones, around 83% seen once. The source is a woman aged 45-60 years in a cohort exposed to, infected with or recovered from COVID-19 (not recorded which). The genes are TRBV3-1 (or the pseudogene TRBV3-2) and TRBJ1-5; D is undetermined. Sequencing was carried out using PBMCs or T cells enriched from blood (not recorded which). The CDR3 region is CASSQDLVAGNQPQHF. Written as DNA, the CDR3 is TGTGCCAGCAGCCAAGATCTTGTGGCAGGTAATCAGCCCCAGCATTTT.